This T cell receptor beta chain was documented in a study of human T cells and chemical hapten exposure. Study details: Alopecia areata, totalis and universalis patients, mostly female, were included. The study traced per-sample TCR yield variation mainly to small differences in pooled library volumes.

J gave up 4 bases and V 3 bases, and 7 bases lay outside the gene matches. This CDR3 has 15 amino acids. Germline lookup yields CDR1 KGHSH and CDR2 LQKENI. In the source study's methods: Per sample, the median was approximately 96,000 TCRs, with values from 23,224 to 690,600. TCRdb redid the calling of the RACE reads with MiXCR, one entry per CDR3 protein. The V and J calls reflect TCRdb's pipeline rather than the authors' work. The sample records fewer than 300,000 distinct CDR3 sequences, 7.5% to 9% being singletons. Time point denoted: pre-sensitization, week 0. Treatment meaning: therapeutic diphenylcyclopropenone sensitization with weekly scalp DPC. In this sample, this clonotype turned up a few times.

The source of this sequence is a woman in her forties with alopecia areata. Some clones in this sample may be carry-over from other donors' samples. The specimen was whole blood, collected in connection with sensitization to the hapten diphenylcyclopropenone (DPC). J is TRBJ2-7 and V is TRBV18, with 9 bases fitting TRBD1. CDR3 region: CASSPAGTGRYEQYF. Written as DNA, the CDR3 is TGTGCCAGCTCACCGGCGGGGACAGGGAGATACGAGCAGTACTTC.